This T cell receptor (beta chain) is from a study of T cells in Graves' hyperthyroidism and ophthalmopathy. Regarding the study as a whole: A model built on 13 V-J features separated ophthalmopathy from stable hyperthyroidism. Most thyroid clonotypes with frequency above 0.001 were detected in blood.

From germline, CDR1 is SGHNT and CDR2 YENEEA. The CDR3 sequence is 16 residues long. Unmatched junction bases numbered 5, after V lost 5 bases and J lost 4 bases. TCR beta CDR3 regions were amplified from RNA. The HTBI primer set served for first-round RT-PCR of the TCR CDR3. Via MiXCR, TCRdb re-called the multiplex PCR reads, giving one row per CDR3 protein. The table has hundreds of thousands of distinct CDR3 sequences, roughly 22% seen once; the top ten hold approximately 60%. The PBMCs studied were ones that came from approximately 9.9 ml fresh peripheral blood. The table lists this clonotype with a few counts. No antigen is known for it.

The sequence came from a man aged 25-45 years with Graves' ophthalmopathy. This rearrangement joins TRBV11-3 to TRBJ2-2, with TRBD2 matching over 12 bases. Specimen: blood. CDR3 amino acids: CASSPLAGGFTGELFF. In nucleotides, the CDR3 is TGTGCCAGCAGCCCGCTAGCGGGAGGGTTCACCGGGGAGCTGTTTTTT.